The 9 T cell receptor beta chains below come from one sample, sequenced in a study of T cell responses to AZD1222 COVID-19 vaccine. This table comes from immunoSEQ multiplex PCR, and its TCRdb copy is limited to in-frame clones, with some not included. Among 250,000 to 300,000 clones, about 94% were seen once, and the ten largest hold around 0.57%. Sample: peripheral blood, taken 28 days after the second AZD1222 dose. The receptors originated from an adult who received the AZD1222 COVID-19 vaccine.

J is TRBJ2-1 and V is TRBV5-4; 7 bases align to TRBD2. This CDR3 is 14 amino acids long. Germline V CDR1 and CDR2: SGHNT, YYREEE (reference sequence). V gave up 4 bases and J gave up 9 bases; unmatched junction bases: 10. CDR3 DNA sequence: TGTGCCAGCAGCCCGCCAGCGGGATTCGGTGAGCAGTTCTTC. Translating it yields CASSPPAGFGEQFF.

This sequence joins TRBV5-1 and TRBJ2-7, with 12 bases that match TRBD1. Germline V gene sequence: CDR1 SGHRS, CDR2 YFSETQ. The CDR3 runs 15 residues. V shed 3 bases, J shed 4 bases, and the junction held 5 bases outside the gene matches. DNA for the CDR3: TGCGCCAGCAGCTCTCAGGGACAGGGGGCTTACGAGCAGTACTTC. This codes for CASSSQGQGAYEQYF.

V and J are TRBV29-1 and TRBJ2-2; D gene uncertain. This CDR3 spans 12 amino acids. V dropped 6 bases and J dropped 2 bases, with 7 bases sitting between them. Per the germline V gene, CDR1 is SQVTM and CDR2 is ANQGSEA. The CDR3 sequence: CSVDINTGELFF. For the CDR3, the DNA is TGCAGCGTCGATATTAACACCGGGGAGCTGTTTTTT.

The V and J genes are TRBV6-6 and TRBJ2-1, with D uncertain. V lost 2 bases, J lost 2 bases, and 7 bases lay in between. The CDR3 loop spans 14 amino acids. Germline CDR1 MNHNY, CDR2 SVGAGI (reference sequence). The CDR3: CASSYGGTYNEQFF. The DNA of the CDR3 is TGTGCCAGCAGTTACGGCGGAACCTACAATGAGCAGTTCTTC.

The chain has TRBV7-2 and TRBJ1-1, with D possibly matching TRBD1 (6 bases). This CDR3 contains 15 residues. CDR1 and CDR2 (germline): SGHTA, FQGNSA. Trimming took off 4 bases at V and 1 base at J, with 13 bases between the two ends. The CDR3 coding sequence is TGTGCCAGCAGCTGGGGGGCAGGAGGGAACACTGAAGCTTTCTTT. This gives the protein CASSWGAGGNTEAFF. The full variable domain, with the rest looked up from reference TRBV7-2 and TRBJ1-1, is GAGVSQSPSNKVTEKGKDVELRCDPISGHTALYWYRQSLGQGLEFLIYFQGNSAPDKSGLPSDRFSAERTGGSVSTLTIQRTQQEDSAVYLCASSWGAGGNTEAFFGQGTRLTVV.

The chain has TRBV3-1 (or the pseudogene TRBV3-2) and TRBJ1-5; D is uncertain. Germline-derived CDR1 and CDR2 are LGHDT and YNNKEL (reference sequence). V shed 1 base and J shed 0 bases, with 7 bases lying between them. The CDR3 is 15 amino acids. The CDR3 protein is CASSQGQLSNQPQHF. In DNA form, the CDR3 reads TGTGCCAGCAGCCAAGGACAACTTAGCAATCAGCCCCAGCATTTT.

Worth noting for this clone: One end of the junction fails to match germline, which may point to a read error. This chain uses TRBV18 with TRBJ2-5, with 9 bases identical to TRBD2. Germline values: CDR1 KGHSH, CDR2 LQKENI. CDR3 size: 15 residues. The CDR3 spells CASSPLAGFQETQYF. CDR3 DNA: TGTGCCAGCTCCCCACTAGCGGGCTTCCAAGAGACCCAGTACTTC.

J is TRBJ1-5 and V is TRBV28; D perhaps matches TRBD1 (5 bases). This CDR3 is 13 amino acids long. Germline V gives CDR1 MDHEN, CDR2 SYDVKM. Trimming took 10 bases from V and 3 from J, leaving 13 bases between them. This CDR3 is CATGPPDNQPQHF. For the CDR3, the DNA is TGTGCCACGGGACCCCCAGACAATCAGCCCCAGCATTTT.

V is TRBV4-3 and J is TRBJ2-5, with D possibly called TRBD1 or TRBD2 (5 bases each). Germline V gene lookup returns CDR1 LGHNA and CDR2 YSLEER. This CDR3 spans 16 amino acids. V gave up 0 bases and J gave up 5 bases, with 16 bases separating them. This chain's CDR3 is CASSQDLRGPPETQYF. As DNA, the CDR3 is TGCGCCAGCAGCCAAGATCTGAGGGGACCCCCGGAGACCCAGTACTTC.